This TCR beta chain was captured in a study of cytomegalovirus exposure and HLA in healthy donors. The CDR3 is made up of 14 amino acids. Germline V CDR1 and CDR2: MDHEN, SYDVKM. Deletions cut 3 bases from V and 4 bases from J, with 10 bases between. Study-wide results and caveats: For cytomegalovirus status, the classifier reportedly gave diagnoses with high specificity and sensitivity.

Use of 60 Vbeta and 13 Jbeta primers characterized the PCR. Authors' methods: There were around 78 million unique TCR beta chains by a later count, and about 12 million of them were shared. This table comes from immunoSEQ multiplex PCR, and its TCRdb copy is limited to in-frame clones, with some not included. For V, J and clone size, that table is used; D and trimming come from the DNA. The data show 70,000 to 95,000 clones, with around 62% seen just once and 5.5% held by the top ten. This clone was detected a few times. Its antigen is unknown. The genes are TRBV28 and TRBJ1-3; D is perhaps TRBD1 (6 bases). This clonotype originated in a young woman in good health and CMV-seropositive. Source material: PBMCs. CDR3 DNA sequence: TGTGCCAGCAGTTTCAGGGGATCAGGAAACACCATATATTTT. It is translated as CASSFRGSGNTIYF.